This is a list of T cell receptor beta chains from one sample in a study of blood T cell dynamics during melanoma immunotherapy. The table came from immunoSEQ multiplex PCR; TCRdb's copy has only in-frame clones and leaves some out. The table has 9,900 or so clones, around 85% seen once. The source material was blood, sampled from a patient treated with checkpoint blockade. The source of these receptors is a human donor with melanoma. Both conserved end residues are trimmed from each CDR3. The order of the fields is D gene, V gene, J gene, clone size, CDR3 protein. A D gene is named only where the DNA matches it firmly. Only part of the rows carry a size: once, few, many, or a class if the clone is expanded.

d_gene: -
v_gene: TRBV6-1
j_gene: TRBJ1-5
abundance: -
CDR3aa: ASSARGPYSNQPQH

d_gene: TRBD1
v_gene: TRBV7-9
j_gene: TRBJ2-1
abundance: -
CDR3aa: ASSPTQGAVIDEQF

d_gene: -
v_gene: TRBV6-5
j_gene: TRBJ2-1
abundance: -
CDR3aa: ASRLTGVSYNEQF

d_gene: TRBD1
v_gene: TRBV5-1
j_gene: TRBJ2-1
abundance: few
CDR3aa: ASSLMTGVNEQF

d_gene: TRBD2
v_gene: TRBV5-1
j_gene: TRBJ2-1
abundance: -
CDR3aa: ASSFLSGGAYNEQF

d_gene: -
v_gene: TRBV7-8
j_gene: TRBJ2-7
abundance: -
CDR3aa: ASSLSSGGASSYEQY

d_gene: -
v_gene: TRBV28
j_gene: TRBJ1-2
abundance: -
CDR3aa: ASRTTGIYGYT

d_gene: -
v_gene: TRBV5-1
j_gene: TRBJ2-5
abundance: -
CDR3aa: ASSLVAGMQETQY

d_gene: -
v_gene: TRBV28
j_gene: TRBJ2-7
abundance: once
CDR3aa: ASSPPGWTYEQY

d_gene: -
v_gene: TRBV2
j_gene: TRBJ2-3
abundance: -
CDR3aa: ASRPSPRTDTQY

d_gene: TRBD1
v_gene: TRBV4-1
j_gene: TRBJ1-5
abundance: few
CDR3aa: ASSQTGTGMEPQH

d_gene: TRBD2
v_gene: TRBV2
j_gene: TRBJ2-3
abundance: -
CDR3aa: ASSEVAGGSTDTQY

d_gene: -
v_gene: TRBV2
j_gene: TRBJ1-2
abundance: once
CDR3aa: ASSEQFNYGYT

d_gene: -
v_gene: TRBV6-1
j_gene: TRBJ1-2
abundance: -
CDR3aa: ASYLRGGEYGYT

d_gene: TRBD1
v_gene: TRBV6-6
j_gene: TRBJ1-4
abundance: -
CDR3aa: ASGIQGAVEKLF

d_gene: -
v_gene: TRBV5-1
j_gene: TRBJ2-5
abundance: -
CDR3aa: ASSLGGGQETQY

d_gene: -
v_gene: TRBV2
j_gene: TRBJ1-5
abundance: -
CDR3aa: ASRALWAGNQPQH

d_gene: -
v_gene: TRBV28
j_gene: TRBJ1-2
abundance: -
CDR3aa: ASSSLGGDYGYT

d_gene: -
v_gene: TRBV2
j_gene: TRBJ2-2
abundance: -
CDR3aa: ASTRTGELF

d_gene: TRBD2
v_gene: TRBV7-9
j_gene: TRBJ2-1
abundance: -
CDR3aa: ASSLEGGLAVYEQF

d_gene: -
v_gene: TRBV7-6
j_gene: TRBJ2-5
abundance: -
CDR3aa: ASSLVPPGGGKSQETQY

d_gene: -
v_gene: TRBV6-4
j_gene: TRBJ2-2
abundance: -
CDR3aa: ASSDGAGNTGELF

d_gene: -
v_gene: TRBV21-1
j_gene: TRBJ1-6
abundance: -
CDR3aa: ASSKPGANSPLH

d_gene: -
v_gene: TRBV7-3
j_gene: TRBJ2-2
abundance: -
CDR3aa: ASSKTGHTAGELF

d_gene: -
v_gene: TRBV10-1
j_gene: TRBJ2-7
abundance: -
CDR3aa: ASSEDRLYEQY

d_gene: TRBD1
v_gene: TRBV12-5
j_gene: TRBJ1-1
abundance: -
CDR3aa: ASGLVPGQLR

d_gene: -
v_gene: TRBV5-1
j_gene: TRBJ2-5
abundance: -
CDR3aa: ASSLAFSGQETQY

d_gene: -
v_gene: TRBV5-4
j_gene: TRBJ2-4
abundance: -
CDR3aa: ASSLDTSVPGP

d_gene: TRBD2
v_gene: TRBV28
j_gene: TRBJ2-3
abundance: -
CDR3aa: ASSLYGLAGTDTQY

d_gene: TRBD1
v_gene: TRBV27
j_gene: TRBJ1-1
abundance: -
CDR3aa: ASSPRRFTGAANTEAF

d_gene: -
v_gene: TRBV5-1
j_gene: TRBJ2-7
abundance: -
CDR3aa: ASSLEGNEQY

d_gene: TRBD2
v_gene: TRBV11-2
j_gene: TRBJ2-7
abundance: -
CDR3aa: ASSLLGGTSGYEQY

d_gene: -
v_gene: TRBV11-2
j_gene: TRBJ2-1
abundance: -
CDR3aa: ASSLLRGNEQF